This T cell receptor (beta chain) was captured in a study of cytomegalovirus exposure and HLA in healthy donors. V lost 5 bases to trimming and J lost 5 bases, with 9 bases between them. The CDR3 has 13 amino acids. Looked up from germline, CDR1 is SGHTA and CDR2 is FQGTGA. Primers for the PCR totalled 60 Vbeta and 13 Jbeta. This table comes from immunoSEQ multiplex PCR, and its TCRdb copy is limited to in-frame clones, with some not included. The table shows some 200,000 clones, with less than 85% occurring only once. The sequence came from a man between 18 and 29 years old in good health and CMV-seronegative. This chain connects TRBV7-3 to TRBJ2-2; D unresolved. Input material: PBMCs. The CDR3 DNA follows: TGTGCCAGCAGCCCATTAGAAACCGGGGAGCTGTTTTTT. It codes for CASSPLETGELFF.